These T cell receptor beta chains were read from a single sample in a study of cytomegalovirus exposure and HLA in healthy donors. Profiling relied on immunoSEQ multiplex PCR, and the TCRdb table lists in-frame clones only, not all of them. The table has 200,000 or so clones, around 80% seen once. The material sequenced was PBMCs. All receptors derive from a young woman in good health and CMV-seropositive. Both conserved end residues are part of each CDR3. The D gene is left open where the match is weak.

J: TRBJ2-5
D: TRBD1
V: TRBV29-1
CDR3: CSVEPRDRGETQYF
DNA: TGCAGCGTTGAGCCACGGGACAGGGGCGAGACCCAGTACTTC

J: TRBJ2-1
D: TRBD2
V: TRBV19
CDR3: CASSISGRARDEQFF
DNA: TGTGCCAGTAGTATAAGCGGGAGGGCCAGAGATGAGCAGTTCTTC

J: TRBJ1-5
D: TRBD1
V: TRBV6-1
CDR3: CASSETPGQPYQPQHF
DNA: TGTGCCAGCAGTGAAACCCCGGGACAGCCCTATCAGCCCCAGCATTTT

J: TRBJ1-1
D: TRBD1
V: TRBV5-1
CDR3: CASSPDRGRAFF
DNA: TGCGCCAGCAGCCCGGACAGGGGGCGAGCTTTCTTT

J: TRBJ2-7
D: TRBD2
V: TRBV4-2
CDR3: CASTPGLAEGYEQYF
DNA: TGTGCCAGCACCCCCGGACTAGCGGAAGGGTACGAGCAGTACTTC

J: TRBJ2-1
D: TRBD2
V: TRBV28
CDR3: CASSPIALAGVLDEQFF
DNA: TGTGCCAGCAGCCCTATTGCCTTAGCGGGAGTCTTGGATGAGCAGTTCTTC

J: TRBJ1-2
D: .
V: TRBV28
CDR3: CASSYGQGRNYGYTF
DNA: TGTGCCAGCAGTTACGGGCAGGGGCGTAACTATGGCTACACCTTC

J: TRBJ1-2
D: .
V: TRBV6-1
CDR3: CASSEWSGADGIYGYTF
DNA: TGTGCCAGCAGTGAATGGAGCGGGGCCGACGGAATCTATGGCTACACCTTC

J: TRBJ1-3
D: .
V: TRBV29-1
CDR3: CSVVRNSGNTIYF
DNA: TGCAGCGTTGTCAGAAACTCTGGAAACACCATATATTTT

J: TRBJ2-5
D: TRBD2
V: TRBV2
CDR3: CASSGWASGGQETQYF
DNA: TGTGCCAGCAGTGGCTGGGCCAGCGGGGGCCAAGAGACCCAGTACTTC

J: TRBJ1-1
D: .
V: TRBV5-1
CDR3: CASSRDKANTEAFF
DNA: TGCGCCAGCAGCCGAGACAAGGCGAACACTGAAGCTTTCTTT

J: TRBJ2-3
D: TRBD2
V: TRBV14
CDR3: CASSHGTSGASGTDTQYF
DNA: TGTGCCAGCAGCCACGGGACTAGCGGCGCCTCGGGCACAGATACGCAGTATTTT

J: TRBJ2-7
D: .
V: TRBV5-4
CDR3: CASSLVGALYEQYF
DNA: TGTGCCAGCAGCTTGGTAGGAGCTCTCTACGAGCAGTACTTC

J: TRBJ2-7
D: TRBD1
V: TRBV19
CDR3: CASSILGQGAVPEQYF
DNA: TGTGCCAGTAGTATTTTGGGACAGGGGGCTGTCCCCGAGCAGTACTTC